A selection of T cell receptor beta chains follows, all from one sample in a study of blood T cells in healthy people across ages. TCRdb fed the 5' RACE reads into MiXCR, producing one record per CDR3 protein. The top ten hold roughly 30% of the sample, which has hundreds of thousands of distinct CDR3 sequences, around half seen once. Input material: blood. The receptors were gathered from an older woman in good health. Both conserved end residues are part of each CDR3. D genes are given only for firm matches. The listing skips clone size in some rows; elsewhere it reads once, few, many or a size class.

TRBD1,few,TRBJ1-2,TRBV27,TGTGCCAGCAGTACCACCCGGACAGGTGGCTACACCTTC,CASSTTRTGGYTF
.,.,TRBJ1-5,TRBV11-2,TGTGCCAGCAGCTCTGTCCGAGGAAGCAATCAGCCCCAGCATTTT,CASSSVRGSNQPQHF
TRBD2,.,TRBJ2-3,TRBV5-1,TGCGCCAGCAGCTTGGAGACTAGCGCAGATACGCAGTATTTT,CASSLETSADTQYF
.,.,TRBJ2-4,TRBV20-1,TGCAGTGCTCACCTGGGGGGTACCATTCAGTACTTC,CSAHLGGTIQYF
TRBD1,once,TRBJ2-7,TRBV7-2,TGTGCCAGCATTTACGGGACAGGGGGCCGCGAGCAGTACTTC,CASIYGTGGREQYF
.,.,TRBJ2-5,TRBV6-1,TGTGCCAGCAGTGGACAGTCCTACCGGGAGACCCAGTACTTC,CASSGQSYRETQYF
.,.,TRBJ1-3,TRBV10-3,TGTGCCATCTCCCCCTCGGGGGCCTCTGGAAACACCATATATTTT,CAISPSGASGNTIYF
.,.,TRBJ2-6,TRBV24-1,TGTGCCACCAGTGATCCCGGAGACTCTGGGGCCAACGTCCTGACTTTC,CATSDPGDSGANVLTF
TRBD2,few,TRBJ2-4,TRBV7-2,TGTGCCAGCAGCTTATCCCCTAGCGGGAGGGGAGAGCAGTACTTC,CASSLSPSGRGEQYF
TRBD2,few,TRBJ2-7,TRBV20-1,TGCAGTGCTAGGGGGACTAGTCGCGACGAGCAGTACTTC,CSARGTSRDEQYF
.,.,TRBJ2-7,TRBV10-3,TGTGCCATAAGCCCTAGCTCCTACGAGCAGTACTTC,CAISPSSYEQYF
.,.,TRBJ2-7,TRBV14,TGTGCCAGCAGCCAAGATCCCGGGACGGTCAAGTACTTC,CASSQDPGTVKYF
.,.,TRBJ2-3,TRBV12-3/TRBV12-4,TGTGCCAGCAGTAGACTGAAATCAGATACGCAGTATTTT,CASSRLKSDTQYF
TRBD2,.,TRBJ2-3,TRBV2,TGTGCCAGCAGATTAAACCGGGACTACGGTACGCAGTATTTT,CASRLNRDYGTQYF
.,.,TRBJ2-1,TRBV9,TGTGCCAGCAGCGTAGACAGCACGGCGCTCAATGAGCAGTTCTTC,CASSVDSTALNEQFF
.,.,TRBJ1-1,TRBV15,TGTGCCACCAGCAGAGATCTGGCAAACACTGAAGCTTTCTTT,CATSRDLANTEAFF
.,few,TRBJ2-5,TRBV20-1,TGCAGTGCCCGTAGCGGGACAGGGGAGACCCAGTACTTC,CSARSGTGETQYF
TRBD1,many,TRBJ2-1,TRBV10-3,TGTGCCATCAGTGAGTCCAAGCCCGGGACAGGGGATGAGCAGTTCTTC,CAISESKPGTGDEQFF
TRBD2,.,TRBJ2-7,TRBV6-5,TGTGCCAGCAGGCGGGGCGGGGGGTACAATGAGCAGTACTTC,CASRRGGGYNEQYF
.,.,TRBJ2-7,TRBV12-3/TRBV12-4,TGTGCCAGCAGTCGGCAGGAATCCTACGAGCAGTACTTC,CASSRQESYEQYF
.,.,TRBJ1-1,TRBV20-1,TGCAGTGCTAGAGGGAGAAGGGGCAGGGCAAACGAGAACACTGAAGCTTTCTTT,CSARGRRGRANENTEAFF
.,.,TRBJ2-2,TRBV5-1,TGCGCCAGCAGCTTCGGGACCCCCAGGACCGGGGAGCTGTTTTTT,CASSFGTPRTGELFF
TRBD1,.,TRBJ2-7,TRBV28,TGTGCCAGCAGTTCGTCGGGACAGGGAATCTACGAGCAGTACTTC,CASSSSGQGIYEQYF
TRBD1,.,TRBJ2-4,TRBV7-9,TGTGCCAGCAGCGTAGCCGGGACAGGGGGTTTTCAGTACTTC,CASSVAGTGGFQYF
TRBD2,.,TRBJ2-1,TRBV9,TGTGCCAGCAGCATCCACGGGACTAGCAGGAGGAACAATGAGCAGTTCTTC,CASSIHGTSRRNNEQFF
TRBD2,.,TRBJ2-3,TRBV4-1,TGCGCCAGCAGACTTGGGACTAGCGGCACAGATACGCAGTATTTT,CASRLGTSGTDTQYF
.,few,TRBJ1-1,TRBV2,TGTGCCAGCAGTGAAAATCAGGGCTCGGGGGCTTTCTTT,CASSENQGSGAFF
.,.,TRBJ2-6,TRBV5-1,TGCGCCAGCAGCTTTAGTAACTCTGGGGCCAACGTCCTGACTTTC,CASSFSNSGANVLTF
.,.,TRBJ2-1,TRBV21-1,TGTGCCAGCAGCAAAGCGCCGGTTAGCTCCTACAATGAGCAGTTCTTC,CASSKAPVSSYNEQFF
.,.,TRBJ2-7,TRBV15,TGCGCCACCAGCAGGGCCGGTTGCGAGCAGTACTTC,CATSRAGCEQYF
TRBD1,.,TRBJ1-2,TRBV7-3,TGTGCCAGCAGCTTAACCGGGACAGGGCGCGATGGCTACACCTTC,CASSLTGTGRDGYTF
.,few,TRBJ2-5,TRBV20-1,TGCAGTGCTAGAGATGCCCGCGCACAAGAGACCCAGTACTTC,CSARDARAQETQYF
TRBD1,.,TRBJ1-2,TRBV4-2,TGTGCCAGCAGCCAAGACGCCTCGGGACAGGGAGAGGGCTACACCTTC,CASSQDASGQGEGYTF
TRBD1,few,TRBJ2-5,TRBV6-5,TGTGCCAGCAGTTACTCGACAGGGGTAGGCGAGACCCAGTACTTC,CASSYSTGVGETQYF
.,few,TRBJ1-2,TRBV2,TGTGCCAGCGGGGGTCAGGGCGCGAACTATGGCTACACCTTC,CASGGQGANYGYTF
TRBD2,.,TRBJ2-1,TRBV10-3,TGTGCCATAACATCTAGCGGCCTTGGGGATGAGCAGTTCTTC,CAITSSGLGDEQFF
.,few,TRBJ2-1,TRBV27,TGTGCCAGCAGGCGGGCAGGGATCAAGAATGAGCAGTTCTTC,CASRRAGIKNEQFF
.,.,TRBJ1-2,TRBV12-3/TRBV12-4,TGTGCCAGCAGTTATGGCACAGCGAAGAACTATGGCTACACCTTC,CASSYGTAKNYGYTF
TRBD1,.,TRBJ2-7,TRBV5-6,TGTGCCAGCAGCCGGAAGGACAGGGGACGTAGCTCCTACGAGCAGTACTTC,CASSRKDRGRSSYEQYF
TRBD1,.,TRBJ1-2,TRBV24-1,TGTGCCACCAGTGATCCCAGGACAGGGAACTATGGCTACACCTTC,CATSDPRTGNYGYTF